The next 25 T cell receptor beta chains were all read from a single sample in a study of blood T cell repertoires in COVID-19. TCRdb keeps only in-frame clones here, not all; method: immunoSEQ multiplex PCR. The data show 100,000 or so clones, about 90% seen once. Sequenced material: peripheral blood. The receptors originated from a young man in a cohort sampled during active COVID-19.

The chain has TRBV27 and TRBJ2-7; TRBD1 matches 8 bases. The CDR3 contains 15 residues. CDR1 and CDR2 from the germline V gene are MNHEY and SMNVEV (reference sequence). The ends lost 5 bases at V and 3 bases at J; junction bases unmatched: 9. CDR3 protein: CASSTRTGPNYEQYF. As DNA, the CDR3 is TGTGCCAGCAGTACGAGGACAGGGCCGAACTACGAGCAGTACTTC.

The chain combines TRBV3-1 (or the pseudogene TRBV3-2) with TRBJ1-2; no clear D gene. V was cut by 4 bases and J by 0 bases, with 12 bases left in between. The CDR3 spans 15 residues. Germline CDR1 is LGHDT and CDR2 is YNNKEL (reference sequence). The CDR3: CASSLHGPSNYGYTF. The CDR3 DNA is TGTGCCAGCAGCCTTCATGGGCCGTCTAACTATGGCTACACCTTC.

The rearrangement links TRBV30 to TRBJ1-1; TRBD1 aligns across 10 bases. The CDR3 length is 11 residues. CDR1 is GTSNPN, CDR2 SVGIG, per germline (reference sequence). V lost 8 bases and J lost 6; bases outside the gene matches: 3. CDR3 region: CARDRGAEAFF. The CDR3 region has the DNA TGTGCCCGGGACAGGGGTGCTGAAGCTTTCTTT.

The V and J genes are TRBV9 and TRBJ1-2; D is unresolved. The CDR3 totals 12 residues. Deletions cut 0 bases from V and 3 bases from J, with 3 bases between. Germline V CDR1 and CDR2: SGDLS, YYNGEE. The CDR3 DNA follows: TGTGCCAGCAGCGTAGCCGACTATGGCTACACCTTC. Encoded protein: CASSVADYGYTF.

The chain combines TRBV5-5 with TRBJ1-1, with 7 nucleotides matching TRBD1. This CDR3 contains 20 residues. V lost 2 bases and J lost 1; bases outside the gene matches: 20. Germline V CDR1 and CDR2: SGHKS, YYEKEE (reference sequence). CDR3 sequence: CASSFVQLGGGASWNTEAFF. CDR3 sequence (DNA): TGTGCCAGCAGCTTCGTACAGTTAGGGGGCGGAGCGTCTTGGAACACTGAAGCTTTCTTT.

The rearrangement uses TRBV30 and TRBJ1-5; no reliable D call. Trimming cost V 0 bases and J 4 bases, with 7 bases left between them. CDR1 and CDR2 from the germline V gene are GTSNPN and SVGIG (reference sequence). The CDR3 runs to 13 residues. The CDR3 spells CAWSVRGNQPQHF. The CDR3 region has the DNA TGTGCCTGGAGTGTCCGGGGAAATCAGCCCCAGCATTTT. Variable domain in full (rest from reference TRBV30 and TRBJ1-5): SQTIHQWPATLVQPVGSPLSLECTVEGTSNPNLYWYRQAAGRGLQLLFYSVGIGQISSEVPQNLSASRPQDRQFILSSKKLLLSDSGFYLCAWSVRGNQPQHFGDGTRLSIL.

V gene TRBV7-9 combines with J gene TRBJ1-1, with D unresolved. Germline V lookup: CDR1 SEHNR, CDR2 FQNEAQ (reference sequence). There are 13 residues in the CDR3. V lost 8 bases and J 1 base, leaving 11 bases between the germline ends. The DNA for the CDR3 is TGTGCCAGCCGCGAACAGCCGAACACTGAAGCTTTCTTT. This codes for CASREQPNTEAFF.

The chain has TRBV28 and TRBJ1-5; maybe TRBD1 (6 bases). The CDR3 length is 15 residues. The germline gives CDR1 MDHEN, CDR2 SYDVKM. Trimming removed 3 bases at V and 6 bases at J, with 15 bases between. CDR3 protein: CASSFWGGLRQPQHF. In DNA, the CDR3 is TGTGCCAGCAGTTTTTGGGGGGGCCTTCGTCAGCCCCAGCATTTT.

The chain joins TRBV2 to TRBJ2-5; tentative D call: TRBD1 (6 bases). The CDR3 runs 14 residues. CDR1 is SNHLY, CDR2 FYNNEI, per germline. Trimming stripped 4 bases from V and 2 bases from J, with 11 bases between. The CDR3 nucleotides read TGTGCCAGCAGTGGCAGCAGGGGACAAGAGACCCAGTACTTC. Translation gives CASSGSRGQETQYF.

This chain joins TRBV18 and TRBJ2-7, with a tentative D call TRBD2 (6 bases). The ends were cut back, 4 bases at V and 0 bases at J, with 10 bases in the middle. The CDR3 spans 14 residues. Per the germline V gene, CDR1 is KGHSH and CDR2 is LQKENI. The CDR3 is CASSLPGLSYEQYF. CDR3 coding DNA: TGTGCCAGCTCACTTCCGGGACTCTCCTACGAGCAGTACTTC.

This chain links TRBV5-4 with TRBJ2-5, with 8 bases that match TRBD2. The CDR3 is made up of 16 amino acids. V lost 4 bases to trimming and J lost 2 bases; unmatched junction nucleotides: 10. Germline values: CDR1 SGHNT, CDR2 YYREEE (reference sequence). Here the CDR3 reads CASSLGSSGVQETQYF. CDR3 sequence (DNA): TGTGCCAGCAGCCTCGGTAGTAGCGGGGTGCAAGAGACCCAGTACTTC.

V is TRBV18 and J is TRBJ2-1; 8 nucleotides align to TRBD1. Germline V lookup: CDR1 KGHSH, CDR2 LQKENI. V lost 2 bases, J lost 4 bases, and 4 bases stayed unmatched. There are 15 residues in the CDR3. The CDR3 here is CASSPEWDRYNEQFF. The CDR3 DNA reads TGTGCCAGCTCACCAGAATGGGACAGGTACAATGAGCAGTTCTTC.

CDR3 DNA sequence: TGTGCCAGCAGTCCGGGACAGTCGATCTACGAGCAGTACTTC. It codes for CASSPGQSIYEQYF. The genes are TRBV6-6 and TRBJ2-7; 7 positions match TRBD1. This CDR3 contains 14 residues. V shed 5 bases and J 3 bases; nucleotides not matched to a gene: 7. Germline lookup yields CDR1 MNHNY and CDR2 SVGAGI (reference sequence).

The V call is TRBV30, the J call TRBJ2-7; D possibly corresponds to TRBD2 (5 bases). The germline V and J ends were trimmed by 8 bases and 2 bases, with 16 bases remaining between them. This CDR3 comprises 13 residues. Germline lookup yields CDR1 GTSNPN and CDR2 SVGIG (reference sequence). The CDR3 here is CARGQPPTYEQYF. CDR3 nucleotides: TGTGCCCGCGGGCAGCCACCCACCTACGAGCAGTACTTC. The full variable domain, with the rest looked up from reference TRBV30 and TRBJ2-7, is SQTIHQWPATLVQPVGSPLSLECTVEGTSNPNLYWYRQAAGRGLQLLFYSVGIGQISSEVPQNLSASRPQDRQFILSSKKLLLSDSGFYLCARGQPPTYEQYFGPGTRLTVT.

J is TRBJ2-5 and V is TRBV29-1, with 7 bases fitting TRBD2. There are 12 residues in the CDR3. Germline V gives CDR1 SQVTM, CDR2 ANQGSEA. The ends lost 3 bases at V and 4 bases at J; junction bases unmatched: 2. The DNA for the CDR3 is TGCAGCGTTGAGGCTAGCGGAGAGACCCAGTACTTC. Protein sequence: CSVEASGETQYF.

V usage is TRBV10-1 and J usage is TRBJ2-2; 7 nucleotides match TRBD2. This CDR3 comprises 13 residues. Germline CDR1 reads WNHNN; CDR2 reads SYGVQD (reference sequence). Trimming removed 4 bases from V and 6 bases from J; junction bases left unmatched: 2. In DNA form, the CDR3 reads TGCGCCAGCAGTGTGGGGGGGGCCGGGGAGCTGTTTTTT. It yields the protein CASSVGGAGELFF.

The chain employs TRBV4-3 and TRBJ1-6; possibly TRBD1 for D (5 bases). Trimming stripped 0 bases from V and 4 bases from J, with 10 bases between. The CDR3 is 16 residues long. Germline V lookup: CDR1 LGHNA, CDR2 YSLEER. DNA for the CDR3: TGCGCCAGCAGCCAAGATCAGGGCAGTTATAATTCACCCCTCCACTTT. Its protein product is CASSQDQGSYNSPLHF.

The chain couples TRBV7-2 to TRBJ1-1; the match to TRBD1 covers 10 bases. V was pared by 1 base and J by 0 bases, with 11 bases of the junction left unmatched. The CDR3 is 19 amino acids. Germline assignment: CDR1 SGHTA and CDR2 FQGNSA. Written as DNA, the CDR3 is TGTGCCAGCAGCTTAGTAAGGGGTGACAGGGGGCGAGTGAACACTGAAGCTTTCTTT. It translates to CASSLVRGDRGRVNTEAFF.

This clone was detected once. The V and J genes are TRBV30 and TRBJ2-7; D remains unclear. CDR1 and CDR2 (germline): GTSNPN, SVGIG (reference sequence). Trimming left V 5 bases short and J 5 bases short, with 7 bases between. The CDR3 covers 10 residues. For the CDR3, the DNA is TGTGCCTGGGGTTACAACGAGCAGTACTTC. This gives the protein CAWGYNEQYF.

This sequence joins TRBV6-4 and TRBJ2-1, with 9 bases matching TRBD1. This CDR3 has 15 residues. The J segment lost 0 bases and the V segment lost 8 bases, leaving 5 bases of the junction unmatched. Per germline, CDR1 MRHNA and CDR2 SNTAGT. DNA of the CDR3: TGTGCCAGCCGCCCACAGGGGGCCTCCTACAATGAGCAGTTCTTC. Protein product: CASRPQGASYNEQFF.

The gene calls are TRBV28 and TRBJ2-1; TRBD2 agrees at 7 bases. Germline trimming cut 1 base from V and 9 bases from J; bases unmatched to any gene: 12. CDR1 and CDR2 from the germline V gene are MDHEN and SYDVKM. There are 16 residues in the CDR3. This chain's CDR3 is CASSLYRNPGGGEQFF. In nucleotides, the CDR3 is TGTGCCAGCAGTTTATACCGTAACCCGGGGGGTGGTGAGCAGTTCTTC.

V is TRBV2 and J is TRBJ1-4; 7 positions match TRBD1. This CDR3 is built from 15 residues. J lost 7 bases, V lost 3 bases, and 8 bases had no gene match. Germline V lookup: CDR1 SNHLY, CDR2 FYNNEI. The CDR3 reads CASSDGGQGGEKLFF. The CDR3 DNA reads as TGTGCCAGCAGTGACGGGGGCCAGGGGGGTGAAAAACTGTTTTTT.

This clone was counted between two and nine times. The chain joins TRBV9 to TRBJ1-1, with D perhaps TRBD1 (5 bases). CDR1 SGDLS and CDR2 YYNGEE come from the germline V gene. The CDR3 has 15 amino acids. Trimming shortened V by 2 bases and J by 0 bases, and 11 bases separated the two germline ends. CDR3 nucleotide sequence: TGTGCCAGCAGCGTTGGGGGGATCATGAACACTGAAGCTTTCTTT. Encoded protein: CASSVGGIMNTEAFF.

The CDR3 DNA is TGTGCTAGTGGTTTGACGGGGACAGGGTTTTCCTACGAGCAGTACTTC. Residues: CASGLTGTGFSYEQYF. The chain joins TRBV12-5 to TRBJ2-7; 9 positions match TRBD1. The V and J ends lost 2 bases and 1 base, in that order; junction bases with no gene match: 6. Per the germline V gene, CDR1 is LGHNT and CDR2 is FRNRAP. The CDR3 runs 16 residues.

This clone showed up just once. CDR3 sequence (DNA): TGCGCCAGCAGCCTGTGGCCGGGACTAGCGGGGGCCGGGGATACGCAGTATTTT. Translating gives CASSLWPGLAGAGDTQYF. V usage is TRBV4-1 and J usage is TRBJ2-3, with TRBD2 matching 14 bases. The CDR3 sequence is 18 residues long. Trimming at V came to 4 bases and at J to 6 bases, leaving 12 bases not matched to a gene. CDR1 and CDR2 (germline): MGHRA, YSYEKL.